This T cell receptor (beta chain) appears in the sequencing data of a study of metastatic and nonmetastatic thyroid tumors. Background on the study: Across peripheral blood and tumor or nodule tissue samples taken from malignant and benign thyroid patients, the repertoires were compared with one another.

This clone was recorded at least ten times. The antigen is not known. Germline V gene data show CDR1 as SGHTA and CDR2 as FQGNSA. J was trimmed by 6 bases and V by 2 bases; bases with no gene match: 6. The CDR3 contains 14 residues. Prior to thyroid surgery, none of the patients had received any treatment. Original handling: Clinicopathological groups supplied CDR3 differences that were used to build a distant-metastasis classifier for papillary thyroid cancer. From the PCR reads, TCRdb re-called clones with MiXCR. For this entry, the V and J calls and clone size follow TCRdb and not the study's own pipeline. The table lists tens of thousands of clones, about 16% of them singletons. Overall study results and limits: Relative to benign nodules, malignant thyroid tumors were reportedly characterized by significantly elevated TCR beta diversity in blood and tumor.

The sample consisted of blood. This TCR was sampled from a female donor with papillary thyroid cancer or a benign thyroid nodule (not recorded which). Some clones in this sample may be carry-over from other donors' samples. The chain employs TRBV7-2 and TRBJ1-2; 7 positions match TRBD1. For the CDR3, the DNA is TGTGCCAGCAGCTTAATGCGCAGGGGGGATGGCTACACCTTC. Amino acids: CASSLMRRGDGYTF.